A selection of T cell receptor beta chains follows, all from one sample in a study of cytomegalovirus exposure and HLA in healthy donors. Clones were read by immunoSEQ multiplex PCR, and TCRdb kept only the in-frame ones, dropping some. This table holds fewer than 90,000 clones, about 71% found once. Sequences were obtained from PBMCs. The receptors derive from a woman in her forties or fifties in good health and CMV-seropositive. Both conserved end residues are part of each CDR3. Each record gives: J gene, clone size, V gene, D gene, CDR3 protein, CDR3 DNA. The D gene is left open where the match is weak. Part of the rows lack a size; the others show once, few, many or a class for expanded clones.

>TRBJ2-5|.|TRBV5-4|TRBD1
CASSGGIGTGVPETQYF
TGTGCCAGCAGCGGAGGTATCGGGACAGGGGTCCCAGAGACCCAGTACTTC
>TRBJ2-2|once|TRBV6-1|.
CASSPAASLFGELFF
TGTGCCAGCAGCCCGGCCGCTAGTTTATTCGGGGAGCTGTTTTTT
>TRBJ1-5|.|TRBV5-1|.
CASSPGVMGEPQHF
TGCGCCAGCAGCCCCGGGGTTATGGGAGAGCCCCAGCATTTT
>TRBJ2-1|.|TRBV5-4|TRBD2
CASSRLAGDLYNEQFF
TGTGCCAGCAGCCGACTAGCGGGGGACCTCTACAATGAGCAGTTCTTC
>TRBJ2-1|few|TRBV2|.
CASSQRNNEQFF
TGTGCCAGCAGTCAGCGGAACAATGAGCAGTTCTTC
>TRBJ1-1|.|TRBV7-2|.
CASSLFTGNTEAFF
TGTGCCAGCAGCTTATTTACAGGAAACACTGAAGCTTTCTTT
>TRBJ1-3|.|TRBV25-1|TRBD1
CASSDKTGSGNTIYF
TGTGCCAGCAGTGATAAGACAGGGTCTGGAAACACCATATATTTT
>TRBJ1-2|few|TRBV5-4|.
CASSLNIENYGYTF
TGTGCCAGCAGCTTGAATATCGAGAACTATGGCTACACCTTC
>TRBJ2-2|.|TRBV29-1|TRBD1
CSAGQTGGSGELFF
TGCAGCGCGGGACAGACAGGGGGCTCCGGGGAGCTGTTTTTT
>TRBJ2-2|few|TRBV30|.
CAWTIRTGELFF
TGTGCCTGGACTATACGGACCGGGGAGCTGTTTTTT
>TRBJ2-1|.|TRBV18|TRBD2
CASSPPSGGAGEQFF
TGTGCCAGCTCACCACCTAGCGGGGGGGCCGGTGAGCAGTTCTTC
>TRBJ2-2|.|TRBV18|.
CASSPPAATGELFF
TGTGCCAGCTCACCACCGGCGGCCACCGGGGAGCTGTTTTTT
>TRBJ2-3|.|TRBV6-4|.
CASSDSLAPTDTQYF
TGTGCCAGCAGTGACAGCCTAGCGCCCACAGATACGCAGTATTTT
>TRBJ2-7|.|TRBV7-3|.
CASSFYAGEQYF
TGTGCCAGCAGCTTTTACGCGGGCGAGCAGTACTTC
>TRBJ1-5|.|TRBV5-5|TRBD1
CASSGTGDFGQPQHF
TGTGCCAGCAGCGGGACAGGGGACTTCGGTCAGCCCCAGCATTTT
>TRBJ2-7|.|TRBV25-1|TRBD1
CASSRTGTGTYEQYF
TGTGCCAGCAGTCGAACCGGGACAGGAACCTACGAGCAGTACTTC
>TRBJ2-7|.|TRBV28|TRBD2
CASSSFTGLAGGSLEQYF
TGTGCCAGCAGTTCCTTCACGGGACTAGCGGGAGGATCCCTGGAGCAGTACTTC
>TRBJ1-6|few|TRBV30|.
CAWSTGYNSPLHF
TGTGCCTGGTCGACAGGCTATAATTCACCCCTCCACTTT
>TRBJ2-5|.|TRBV7-6|.
CASSLEAFLPGVYQETQYF
TGTGCCAGCAGCTTAGAGGCCTTCCTTCCAGGCGTATACCAAGAGACCCAGTACTTC
>TRBJ2-2|few|TRBV12-5|TRBD1
CASGLGNRDRVNTGELFF
TGTGCTAGTGGTTTGGGAAACCGGGACAGGGTGAACACCGGGGAGCTGTTTTTT
>TRBJ1-1|.|TRBV28|.
CASRQGEAFF
TGTGCCAGCAGGCAGGGGGAAGCTTTCTTT
>TRBJ2-2|.|TRBV30|.
CAYPGNTGELFF
TGTGCCTACCCAGGGAACACCGGGGAGCTGTTTTTT
>TRBJ2-7|.|TRBV27|TRBD2
CASSPPGGEQYF
TGTGCCAGCAGTCCACCGGGAGGCGAGCAGTACTTC
>TRBJ1-2|.|TRBV28|.
CASSPARGNYGYTF
TGTGCCAGCAGTCCTGCGAGAGGGAACTATGGCTACACCTTC
>TRBJ2-1|.|TRBV19|TRBD2
CASTSGRPYNEQFF
TGTGCCAGTACCAGCGGGAGACCCTACAATGAGCAGTTCTTC
>TRBJ2-7|.|TRBV7-3|.
CASSFNTGEQYF
TGTGCCAGCAGCTTCAATACCGGCGAGCAGTACTTC
>TRBJ2-3|.|TRBV10-3|.
CAITSSSAKTSTDTQYF
TGTGCCATCACTTCGTCCTCAGCGAAGACTAGCACAGATACGCAGTATTTT
>TRBJ2-1|.|TRBV30|TRBD2
CAWSGGSSYNEQFF
TGTGCCTGGAGTGGCGGGAGTTCCTACAATGAGCAGTTCTTC
>TRBJ2-1|.|TRBV5-1|.
CASSLVPDNEQFF
TGCGCCAGCAGCTTAGTACCGGACAATGAGCAGTTCTTC
>TRBJ2-4|once|TRBV5-6|TRBD2
CASSPGLAGGPDKNIQYF
TGTGCCAGCAGCCCTGGACTAGCGGGAGGGCCTGACAAAAACATTCAGTACTTC
>TRBJ2-7|.|TRBV19|.
CASSINRGTYEQYF
TGTGCCAGTAGTATAAACCGGGGAACCTACGAGCAGTACTTC
>TRBJ1-6|.|TRBV19|.
CASSYGGGLLRSPLHF
TGTGCCAGTAGTTACGGAGGAGGGCTGCTGAGATCACCCCTCCACTTT
>TRBJ2-1|.|TRBV4-1|.
CASSQRTQGSSYNEQFF
TGCGCCAGCAGCCAAAGGACACAGGGTAGCTCCTACAATGAGCAGTTCTTC
>TRBJ2-3|few|TRBV6-1|TRBD2
CAGSGGPGVTDTQYF
TGTGCCGGTAGCGGGGGGCCAGGGGTTACAGATACGCAGTATTTT
>TRBJ2-1|medium-sized|TRBV19|TRBD1
CASSWDRATYNEQFF
TGTGCCAGTAGTTGGGACAGGGCAACCTACAATGAGCAGTTCTTC
>TRBJ1-5|.|TRBV28|.
CASSLAGDSNQPQHF
TGTGCCAGCAGTTTAGCGGGGGATAGCAATCAGCCCCAGCATTTT
>TRBJ1-5|.|TRBV11-2|TRBD1
CASSRQGDDQPQHF
TGTGCCAGCAGCCGACAGGGGGATGATCAGCCCCAGCATTTT
>TRBJ1-1|.|TRBV5-4|.
CASSLGGGWMNTEAFF
TGTGCCAGCAGCTTGGGCGGGGGCTGGATGAACACTGAAGCTTTCTTT
>TRBJ1-2|once|TRBV18|TRBD1
CASSPGQGDYYGYTF
TGTGCCAGCTCACCCGGACAGGGGGATTACTATGGCTACACCTTC
>TRBJ1-5|.|TRBV7-2|TRBD1
CASSQDRGMSNQPQHF
TGTGCCAGCAGCCAAGACAGGGGGATGAGCAATCAGCCCCAGCATTTT
>TRBJ1-5|.|TRBV6-6|.
CASNFQMGNQPQHF
TGTGCCAGCAATTTTCAGATGGGCAATCAGCCCCAGCATTTT
>TRBJ2-7|.|TRBV13|TRBD2
CASSLASGETYEQYF
TGTGCCAGCAGCTTAGCTAGCGGGGAGACCTACGAGCAGTACTTC
>TRBJ1-1|.|TRBV10-1|.
CASSDGQEGRTEAFF
TGCGCCAGCAGTGATGGGCAGGAGGGGCGGACTGAAGCTTTCTTT
>TRBJ2-7|once|TRBV19|TRBD2
CASSISSGSEDMYF
TGTGCCAGTAGTATCTCTAGCGGGAGTGAAGATATGTACTTC
>TRBJ1-1|.|TRBV6-5|.
CASSTQGNTEAFF
TGTGCCAGCAGTACACAGGGGAACACTGAAGCTTTCTTT
>TRBJ2-1|.|TRBV28|TRBD2
CASSLPGTSGRDPRSSYNEQFF
TGTGCCAGCAGTTTACCTGGGACTAGCGGGAGAGACCCCAGGAGCTCCTACAATGAGCAGTTCTTC
>TRBJ2-5|.|TRBV5-1|TRBD2
CASSWGGLAGNNQETQYF
TGCGCCAGCAGCTGGGGGGGACTAGCGGGGAACAACCAAGAGACCCAGTACTTC
>TRBJ2-5|once|TRBV19|.
CASSIGGPSGTQYF
TGTGCCAGTAGTATAGGGGGGCCTAGCGGGACCCAGTACTTC
>TRBJ2-1|.|TRBV5-4|.
CASSLRGEQFF
TGTGCCAGCAGCCTCAGGGGTGAGCAGTTCTTC
>TRBJ1-5|few|TRBV5-5|TRBD1
CASSLGDRVPQPQHF
TGTGCCAGCAGCTTGGGGGACAGGGTCCCTCAGCCCCAGCATTTT
>TRBJ1-2|once|TRBV5-1|TRBD1
CASSLAHGGATGDGYTF
TGCGCCAGCAGCTTGGCGCACGGTGGCGCGACAGGGGATGGCTACACCTTC
>TRBJ1-2|.|TRBV9|.
CASSVDLTGYGYTF
TGTGCCAGCAGCGTAGATTTAACAGGGTATGGCTACACCTTC
>TRBJ2-7|.|TRBV6-6|TRBD2
CASSDRGGYEQYF
TGTGCCAGCAGTGACCGCGGGGGATACGAGCAGTACTTC
>TRBJ1-5|.|TRBV19|.
CASSIDITGLQPQHF
TGTGCCAGTAGTATAGATATTACAGGGTTACAGCCCCAGCATTTT
>TRBJ2-7|.|TRBV15|TRBD1
CATSRQRGLTGPDEQYF
TGTGCCACCAGCAGACAAAGGGGATTGACAGGGCCCGACGAGCAGTACTTC
>TRBJ1-5|.|TRBV19|TRBD1
CASSFPGQSNQPQHF
TGTGCCAGTAGTTTTCCGGGACAGAGCAATCAGCCCCAGCATTTT
>TRBJ1-2|.|TRBV6-5|.
CASSPRAGALDGYTF
TGTGCCAGCAGTCCTAGAGCAGGGGCCCTCGATGGCTACACCTTC